The 10 T cell receptor beta chains below come from one sample, sequenced in a study of T cell repertoires in cytomegalovirus infection. TCRdb reprocessed the reads via MiXCR and lists one record per CDR3 protein. In the table there are some 560,000 distinct CDR3 sequences, almost 40% of which are singletons. Their antigens remain unidentified. The source was cultured PBMCs, collected from culture after CMV antigen stimulation. The receptors stem from a human donor in good health (CMV status not recorded). Some clones in this sample may be carry-over from other donors' samples.

This clonotype was counted once. Because the CDR3 is missing its conserved closing phenylalanine or tryptophan, this is likely a read error. The chain employs TRBV20-1 and TRBJ1-2; D not resolved. This CDR3 spans 13 amino acids. Germline V gene data show CDR1 as DFQATT and CDR2 as SNEGSKA (reference sequence). Trimming cost V 6 bases and J 4 bases, with 15 bases left between them. CDR3 nucleotides: TGCAGTGCAAGGACCTCGGTGGCCTATGGCTACACCCTC. This codes for CSARTSVAYGYTL.

This clonotype was counted a few times. This rearrangement joins TRBV7-4 to TRBJ1-6; no firm D call. CDR3 length equals 16 residues. CDR1 is SGHVT and CDR2 is SQSDAQ in the germline V gene. V shed 7 bases and J shed 0 bases, with 13 bases lying between them. CDR3 bases: TGTGCCAGCATCCCGCCGGGAAGCTCCTATAATTCACCCCTCCACTTT. It encodes CASIPPGSSYNSPLHF.

This clonotype was detected only a few times. The chain couples TRBV11-2 to TRBJ1-1; TRBD1 matches 7 bases. The CDR3 runs 13 residues. CDR1 is SGHAT and CDR2 is FQNNGV in the germline V gene. Trimming removed 3 bases from V and 10 bases from J; junction bases left unmatched: 8. CDR3 DNA: TGTGCCAGCAGCTTCGGGACAGCAAGGAGAGCTTTCTTT. This sequence encodes CASSFGTARRAFF.

The rearrangement uses TRBV7-2 and TRBJ2-5; maybe TRBD1 (6 bases). There are 15 residues in the CDR3. The V end was cut by 5 bases, the J end by 5 bases, with 18 bases between. Looked up from germline, CDR1 is SGHTA and CDR2 is FQGNSA. CDR3 coding DNA: TGTGCCAGCAGCCCAGGGGTGGGTAGCGTGGAGACCCAGTACTTC. Its translation: CASSPGVGSVETQYF.

This chain connects TRBV7-9 to TRBJ2-5, with TRBD2 as a possible D gene (6 bases). Trimming removed 6 bases from V and 3 bases from J, with 11 bases in between. Per the germline V gene, CDR1 is SEHNR and CDR2 is FQNEAQ (reference sequence). CDR3 size: 13 residues. The CDR3 loop reads CASSYWREETQYF. Written as DNA, the CDR3 is TGTGCCAGCAGTTATTGGAGGGAAGAGACCCAGTACTTC.

The rearrangement uses TRBV11-2 and TRBJ2-7; no clear D gene. The V and J ends lost 2 bases and 12 bases respectively, with 14 bases between them. CDR3 length equals 12 residues. CDR1 is SGHAT and CDR2 is FQNNGV in the germline V gene. The CDR3 region has the DNA TGTGCCAGCAGCTTACCCTACGAGAAGCGGTACTTC. Amino acid sequence: CASSLPYEKRYF.

This chain joins TRBV4-2 and TRBJ2-7, with 9 bases fitting TRBD2. The V gene end was trimmed by 1 base and the J gene end by 2 bases; junction bases not matched to a gene: 3. There are 15 residues in the CDR3. The germline CDR1 and CDR2 sequences are LGHNA and YNFKEQ. CDR3 loop: CASSQVAGVAYEQYF. The CDR3 coding sequence is TGTGCCAGCAGCCAAGTAGCGGGGGTCGCCTACGAGCAGTACTTC.

This clonotype was seen a handful of times. J is TRBJ2-3 and V is TRBV2; D is perhaps TRBD1 or TRBD2 (6 bases each). The germline gives CDR1 SNHLY, CDR2 FYNNEI. V was cut by 2 bases and J by 2 bases, with 8 bases left in between. This CDR3 contains 14 residues. The chain's CDR3 is CASSERGPTDTQYF. The CDR3 DNA reads TGTGCCAGCAGTGAACGGGGGCCCACAGATACGCAGTATTTT. Drawing the rest from reference TRBV2 and TRBJ2-3, the complete variable domain is EPEVTQTPSHQVTQMGQEVILRCVPISNHLYFYWYRQILGQKVEFLVSFYNNEISEKSEIFDDQFSVERPDGSNFTLKIRSTKLEDSAMYFCASSERGPTDTQYFGPGTRLTVL.

This chain uses TRBV28 with TRBJ1-5; TRBD1 might be the D (5 bases). Germline V gene data show CDR1 as MDHEN and CDR2 as SYDVKM. Trimming removed 8 bases from V and 1 base from J, with 12 bases in between. CDR3 length: 14 amino acids. This CDR3 reads CASEQGWSNQPQHF. The DNA for the CDR3 is TGTGCCAGCGAGCAGGGTTGGAGCAATCAGCCCCAGCATTTT.

The chain recombines TRBV2 with TRBJ2-1; 7 bases align to TRBD2. From germline, CDR1 is SNHLY and CDR2 FYNNEI. The ends lost 4 bases at V and 8 bases at J; junction bases unmatched: 11. CDR3 size: 15 residues. The CDR3 region has the DNA TGTGCCAGCAGTGGGAAACTAGCGAATCAGGATGAGCAGTTCTTC. This gives the protein CASSGKLANQDEQFF. Full variable domain (remainder filled in from reference TRBV2 and TRBJ2-1): EPEVTQTPSHQVTQMGQEVILRCVPISNHLYFYWYRQILGQKVEFLVSFYNNEISEKSEIFDDQFSVERPDGSNFTLKIRSTKLEDSAMYFCASSGKLANQDEQFFGPGTRLTVL.